These 27 T cell receptor delta chains were all obtained from the same sample, sequenced in a study of gamma-delta T cells after stem cell transplantation (dated by TCRdb to about 2016). Library generation was performed with RT-PCR. The data were produced on an Illumina MiSeq. TCRdb called clones from the public reads with CATT, and repeated DNA sequences were later combined into one row. This sample is represented by under 2,500 delta-chain clones; about 3% of them were singletons. The ten largest clones represent under 65% of the sample. Sequences were obtained from gamma-delta T cells. The source is a human donor. It is not recorded whose cells these are; they may come from a transplant donor.

This clone is medium-sized (0.01 to 0.1%) in the sample. The genes are TRDV2 and TRDJ1; TRDD3 agrees at 8 bases. In germline, CDR1 is GEAIGNYY, CDR2 EKD. The V and J ends lost 3 bases and 8 bases, in that order; junction bases with no gene match: 16. This CDR3 is 16 amino acids long. CDR3 sequence reads: CACDPVGLGATDKLIF. As DNA, the CDR3 is TGTGCCTGTGACCCTGTGGGACTGGGGGCCACGGACAAACTCATCTTT.

This clone was detected only a few times. This DNA's translation differs at residue 13 from TCRdb's protein, which comes from a much larger clone; a read error is likely, and the protein shown is translated from the DNA. The V gene is TRDV2, the J gene TRDJ1, with 8 bases fitting TRDD3. The CDR3 is 15 amino acids. The germline CDR1 and CDR2 sequences are GEAIGNYY and EKD. CDR3 coding DNA: TGTGCCTGTGACATACTGGGGGCGCTCACCGATAAACCCATCTTT. Translation gives CACDILGALTDKPIF.

The chain couples TRDV2 to TRDJ1; 11 nucleotides align to TRDD3. With 0 bases clipped from V and 8 bases from J, the junction kept 7 bases outside the gene matches. Germline V lookup: CDR1 GEAIGNYY, CDR2 EKD. The CDR3 consists of 15 residues. The DNA for the CDR3 is TGTGCCTGTGACACCGTTGGTGGGGGATACGACAAACTCATCTTT. As protein: CACDTVGGGYDKLIF.

This clone was detected only a few times. Other DNA sequences of this sample code for an identical CDR3. This rearrangement joins TRDV1 to TRDJ1, with D possibly being TRDD3 (5 bases). This CDR3 has 17 amino acids. Germline loops: CDR1 TSWWSYY, CDR2 QGS. Trimming left V 2 bases short and J 11 bases short, with 27 bases between. CDR3 protein: CALGERVSTGDASKLIF. The CDR3 DNA reads as TGTGCTCTTGGGGAAAGAGTCTCTACCGGGGACGCCTCTAAGCTCATCTTT.

This clone is medium-sized (0.01 to 0.1%). Other DNA sequences within the sample encode an identical CDR3. This chain connects TRDV2 to TRDJ1; the D is unclear. CDR1 GEAIGNYY and CDR2 EKD come from the germline V gene. V gave up 0 bases and J gave up 0 bases, with 10 bases separating them. CDR3 length: 15 residues. The CDR3 bases are TGTGCCTGTGACACCCTGGATTCGTACACCGATAAACTCATCTTT. Its translation: CACDTLDSYTDKLIF.

Points on this clone: The TCRdb record carries a much larger clone's protein, which differs from this DNA's translation at residue 11; a read error is the likely cause, and the protein listed here is the DNA translation. The V and J genes are TRDV2 and TRDJ1; tentative D call: TRDD3 (6 bases). Germline V lookup: CDR1 GEAIGNYY, CDR2 EKD. This CDR3 is 18 amino acids long. Deletions cut 3 bases from V and 0 bases from J, with 22 bases between. The CDR3 coding sequence is TGTGCCTGTGACCCTTTGGGGGGCCCGAGACGGTACACCGATAAACTCATCTTT. Protein product: CACDPLGGPRRYTDKLIF.

This chain joins TRDV2 and TRDJ1, with D possibly TRDD3 on 6 matching bases. The CDR3 loop spans 15 amino acids. V shed 0 bases and J shed 0 bases, with 10 bases lying between them. The germline CDR1 and CDR2 sequences are GEAIGNYY and EKD. CDR3: CACDTWGFHTDKLIF. Written as DNA, the CDR3 is TGTGCCTGTGACACCTGGGGGTTTCACACCGATAAACTCATCTTT.

In the case of this clone: The TCRdb protein, from a much larger clone, departs from this DNA's translation at residue 10, likely by read error; the protein shown derives from the DNA. This chain joins TRDV2 and TRDJ3; D may be TRDD3 (5 bases). The germline V gene encodes CDR1 GEAIGNYY and CDR2 EKD. The CDR3 contains 15 residues. This CDR3 is CACESLSWDARQMFF. CDR3 DNA sequence: TGTGCCTGTGAAAGCCTCTCCTGGGACGCCCGACAGATGTTTTTC.

This clone is deemed medium-sized. This CDR3 is CACDTVVGDKAPGDTRQMFF. DNA for the CDR3: TGTGCCTGTGACACCGTGGTGGGGGATAAGGCGCCTGGGGACACCCGACAGATGTTTTTC. The rearrangement links TRDV2 to TRDJ3; 9 nucleotides line up with TRDD3. The CDR3 is made up of 20 amino acids. Germline V gives CDR1 GEAIGNYY, CDR2 EKD. Trimming took 0 bases from V and 5 from J; bases not matched to a gene: 13.

This clone was counted between two and nine times. The genes are TRDV3 and TRDJ1; possibly TRDD3 for D (6 bases). Trimming took 2 bases from V and 0 from J, leaving 31 bases between them. Germline CDR1 is TVYSNPD and CDR2 is GDNSRS (reference sequence). The CDR3 has 20 residues. CDR3 in DNA: TGTGCCTTTTCCCCTCCTCCTGTTCTCTGGGGATCTATCCACACCGATAAACTCATCTTT. Its protein product is CAFSPPPVLWGSIHTDKLIF.

This clone was counted between two and nine times. The protein held in TCRdb is that of a much larger clone and does not match this DNA's translation at residue 5, likely because of a read error; the protein shown is translated from the DNA. This chain joins TRDV1 and TRDJ1, with D possibly TRDD3 on 6 matching bases. CDR1 and CDR2 (germline): TSWWSYY, QGS. Deletions cut 7 bases from V and 2 bases from J, with 17 bases between. The CDR3 length is 15 residues. The CDR3 here is CALERCLGITDKLIF. In nucleotides, the CDR3 is TGTGCTCTTGAGCGTTGCCTGGGGATTACCGATAAACTCATCTTT.

By share of the sample, this clone is medium-sized. Within the sample, other DNA sequences also encode this same CDR3. The chain recombines TRDV2 with TRDJ1; 8 bases match TRDD3. This CDR3 is 16 amino acids long. V shed 0 bases, J shed 0 bases, and the junction held 5 bases outside the gene matches. The germline CDR1 and CDR2 sequences are GEAIGNYY and EKD. This CDR3 is CACDTLLGGHTDKLIF. The DNA of the CDR3 is TGTGCCTGTGACACCCTACTGGGGGGACACACCGATAAACTCATCTTT.

Judged by abundance, this clone is medium-sized. Only one base separates this from a far larger clonotype, so it likely reflects a read error. Other DNA sequences in this sample translate to the same CDR3. The chain carries TRDV2 and TRDJ3, with 7 bases lining up with TRDD3. Trimming took 0 bases from V and 4 from J; bases not matched to a gene: 29. CDR1 and CDR2 from the germline V gene are GEAIGNYY and EKD. The CDR3 totals 25 residues. The CDR3 region is CACDTVSGWGTPLRLSSWDTRQMFF. The CDR3, as DNA: TGTGCCTGTGACACCGTGAGTGGATGGGGGACCCCGCTTCGTTTATCGTCTTGGGACACCCGACAGATGTTTTTC.

This clone was detected a few times. The chain uses TRDV3 and TRDJ1; TRDD3 matches 9 bases. The length of the CDR3 is 13 residues. Looked up from germline, CDR1 is TVYSNPD and CDR2 is GDNSRS (reference sequence). V dropped 2 bases and J dropped 4; count of bases not matched to a gene: 5. The CDR3 spells CAFCLGDLDKLIF. CDR3 DNA sequence: TGTGCCTTTTGTCTGGGGGATCTCGATAAACTCATCTTT.

Judged by abundance, this clone is medium-sized. Other DNA sequences in this sample translate to the same CDR3. The chain recombines TRDV2 with TRDJ1; TRDD3 matches 7 bases. Looked up from germline, CDR1 is GEAIGNYY and CDR2 is EKD. The CDR3 spans 15 residues. J lost 0 bases, V lost 0 bases, and 3 bases had no gene match. The CDR3 DNA reads TGTGCCTGTGACACCGTTGGGGGAAACACCGATAAACTCATCTTT. It specifies CACDTVGGNTDKLIF.

By its share, this clone is medium-sized. A far larger clone is one base from this, pointing to a likely read error. The J gene is TRDJ3, the V gene TRDV2; 7 bases are shared with TRDD3. CDR1 is GEAIGNYY and CDR2 is EKD in the germline V gene. This CDR3 has 25 residues. V shed 0 bases, J shed 1 base, and the junction held 26 bases outside the gene matches. In DNA form, the CDR3 reads TGTGCCTGTGACACCGTGAGTGGATGGGGGACCCCGCTTCATTTATCGTCCTGGGACACCCGACAGATGTTTTTC. As protein: CACDTVSGWGTPLHLSSWDTRQMFF.

This clone appeared a few times. This CDR3 is also generated by other DNA sequences in the sample. The genes are TRDV2 and TRDJ1; TRDD3 agrees at 10 bases. After removal of 3 bases from V and 1 base from J, the junction contained 13 bases not matched to a gene. Germline-derived CDR1 and CDR2 are GEAIGNYY and EKD. This CDR3 is 18 amino acids long. CDR3 region: CACDRIPTGDTLTDKLIF. The CDR3 nucleotides are TGTGCCTGTGACCGCATTCCTACGGGGGATACGCTCACCGATAAACTCATCTTT.

This clone is medium-sized in the sample. The V and J genes are TRDV2 and TRDJ1, with D hard to call. Trimming removed 0 bases from V and 0 bases from J, with 7 bases in between. Germline values: CDR1 GEAIGNYY, CDR2 EKD. There are 14 residues in the CDR3. CDR3 amino acids: CACDTVMYTDKLIF. The CDR3 coding sequence is TGTGCCTGTGACACCGTGATGTACACCGATAAACTCATCTTT.

This clone was observed a handful of times. The rearrangement joins TRDV2 to TRDJ1, with 13 positions matching TRDD3. Trimming removed 1 base from V and 2 bases from J; junction bases left unmatched: 30. This CDR3 is 25 amino acids long. Germline-derived CDR1 and CDR2 are GEAIGNYY and EKD. CDR3 in amino acids: CACDTLNLVGSPVLGDTGWTDKLIF. The CDR3 DNA is TGTGCCTGTGACACGTTGAATCTGGTTGGGTCTCCGGTACTGGGGGATACGGGGTGGACCGATAAACTCATCTTT.

Within the sample, this clone is medium-sized. The rearrangement uses TRDV2 and TRDJ1, with 11 bases identical to TRDD3. This CDR3 has 14 amino acids. Trimming cost V 2 bases and J 6 bases; bases outside gene matches: 4. Germline CDR1 reads GEAIGNYY; CDR2 reads EKD. The CDR3 nucleotides are TGTGCCTGTGACAATCTGGGGGATACCCATAAACTCATCTTT. Protein sequence: CACDNLGDTHKLIF.

V gene TRDV1 combines with J gene TRDJ1; TRDD3 matches at 7 bases. The CDR3 has 20 amino acids. CDR1 and CDR2 (germline): TSWWSYY, QGS. The ends lost 2 bases at V and 0 bases at J; junction bases unmatched: 18. CDR3 region: CALGEESLSAWGPYTDKLIF. The CDR3 DNA sequence: TGTGCTCTTGGGGAAGAGTCCCTTTCCGCCTGGGGGCCGTACACCGATAAACTCATCTTT.

Turning to this clone: One base away lies a much larger clone, so this may be a sequencing read error. The chain couples TRDV2 to TRDJ1; 8 bases line up with TRDD3. The germline V gene encodes CDR1 GEAIGNYY and CDR2 EKD. This CDR3 comprises 20 residues. The CDR3 region is CACNTVSGGPPEMRTDKLIF. In nucleotides, the CDR3 is TGTGCCTGTAACACCGTATCTGGGGGACCCCCGGAGATGAGGACCGATAAACTCATCTTT.

In its sample, this clone was seen a few times. This clone may be a read error of a much larger clone one base away. The chain combines TRDV1 with TRDJ1, with TRDD3 matching over 8 bases. CDR3 size: 20 residues. Trimming at V came to 2 bases and at J to 3 bases, leaving 20 bases not matched to a gene. Germline assignment: CDR1 TSWWSYY and CDR2 QGS. The CDR3 loop is CALGERRSWLLGAYADKLIF. The CDR3, as DNA: TGTGCTCTTGGGGAAAGGCGCTCCTGGTTACTGGGGGCTTACGCCGATAAACTCATCTTT.

This clone is medium-sized in the sample. The genes are TRDV2 and TRDJ1, with 8 bases aligning to TRDD3. The CDR3 consists of 16 residues. Trimming removed 1 base from V and 4 bases from J; junction bases left unmatched: 10. Germline V CDR1 and CDR2: GEAIGNYY, EKD. The CDR3 protein is CACDTVRGDTRDKLIF. CDR3 nucleotide sequence: TGTGCCTGTGACACTGTAAGAGGGGATACTCGCGATAAACTCATCTTT.

As to this clone: A far larger clone is just one base off, so this is likely a read error. Within the sample, other DNA sequences also encode this same CDR3. This chain uses TRDV2 with TRDJ1; 13 nucleotides align to TRDD3. Looked up from germline, CDR1 is GEAIGNYY and CDR2 is EKD. This CDR3 spans 16 amino acids. V shed 3 bases and J 4 bases; nucleotides not matched to a gene: 7. CDR3 in amino acids: CACDSLGDTGNDKLIF. CDR3 nucleotides: TGTGCCTGTGACTCACTGGGGGATACGGGGAACGATAAACTCATCTTT.

This clone has more than one count but fewer than ten. The chain is built from TRDV2 and TRDJ1; D is possibly TRDD3 (5 bases). V dropped 2 bases and J dropped 0 bases, with 18 bases sitting between them. Germline CDR1 and CDR2: GEAIGNYY and EKD. The length of the CDR3 is 17 residues. The chain's CDR3 is CACDSPRGATDTDKLIF. The DNA for the CDR3 is TGTGCCTGTGACAGTCCAAGGGGGGCCACGGACACCGATAAACTCATCTTT.

This clone has more than one count but fewer than ten. A read error likely explains why the TCRdb protein, taken from a much larger clone, differs from this DNA's translation at residue 11; the protein shown is translated from the DNA. The CDR3 nucleotides are TGTGCCTGTGACACCATAGGGCCACTGGGGAATACGAGAACCGATAAACTCATCTTT. It yields the protein CACDTIGPLGNTRTDKLIF. The rearrangement links TRDV2 to TRDJ1, with TRDD3 matching over 7 bases. CDR3 size: 19 residues. Germline-derived CDR1 and CDR2 are GEAIGNYY and EKD. V lost 0 bases, J lost 2 bases, and 17 bases stayed unmatched.